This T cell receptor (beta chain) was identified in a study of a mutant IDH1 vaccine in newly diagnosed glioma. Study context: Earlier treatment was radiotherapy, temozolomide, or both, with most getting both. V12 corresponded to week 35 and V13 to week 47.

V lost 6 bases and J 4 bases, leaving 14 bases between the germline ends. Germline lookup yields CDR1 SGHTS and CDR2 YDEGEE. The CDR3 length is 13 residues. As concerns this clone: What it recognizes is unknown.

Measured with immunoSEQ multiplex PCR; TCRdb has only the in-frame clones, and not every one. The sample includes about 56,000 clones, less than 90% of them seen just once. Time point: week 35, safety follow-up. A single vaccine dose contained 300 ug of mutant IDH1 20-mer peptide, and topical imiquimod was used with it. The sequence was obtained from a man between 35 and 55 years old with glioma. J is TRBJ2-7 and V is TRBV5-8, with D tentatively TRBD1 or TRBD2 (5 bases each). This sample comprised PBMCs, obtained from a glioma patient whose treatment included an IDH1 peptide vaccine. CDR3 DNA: TGTGCCAGCAATAGGGACCAAGAGTACGAGCAGTACTTC. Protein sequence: CASNRDQEYEQYF.